Shown below are 11 T cell receptor beta chains from a single sample sequenced in a study of PD-L1 blockade in urothelial cancer. Produced via immunoSEQ multiplex PCR; TCRdb's table is partial and in-frame only. The data show 40,000 or so clones, with 82% seen just once and 18% held by the top ten. Sequenced here: PBMCs, sampled around atezolizumab (anti-PD-L1) treatment. These receptors all stem from a man aged 55 to 70 with urothelial cancer.

This chain uses TRBV30 with TRBJ1-2; the D gene is possibly TRBD1 (6 bases). Germline CDR1 reads GTSNPN; CDR2 reads SVGIG (reference sequence). The CDR3 spans 15 residues. Trimming cost V 0 bases and J 6 bases, with 17 bases left between them. The CDR3 region has the DNA TGTGCCTGGAGTGTGCCCCCGCGGCAGGGGAATGGCTACACCTTC. Translating gives CAWSVPPRQGNGYTF.

The chain links TRBV7-8 to TRBJ2-5, with D maybe TRBD2 (6 bases). CDR1 is SGHVS and CDR2 is FQNEAQ in the germline V gene. This CDR3 region has 13 residues. Trimming shortened V by 4 bases and J by 5 bases, and 11 bases separated the two germline ends. CDR3 residues: CASSWGRGETQYF. In DNA form, the CDR3 reads TGTGCCAGCAGCTGGGGACGGGGGGAGACCCAGTACTTC. Drawing the rest from reference TRBV7-8 and TRBJ2-5, the complete variable domain is GAGVSQSPRYKVAKRGQDVALRCDPISGHVSLFWYQQALGQGPEFLTYFQNEAQLDKSGLPSDRFFAERPEGSVSTLKIQRTQQEDSAVYLCASSWGRGETQYFGPGTRLLVL.

The sample holds a few counts of this clone. V is TRBV14 and J is TRBJ1-2; TRBD1 aligns across 11 bases. The ends lost 3 bases at V and 4 bases at J; junction bases unmatched: 7. CDR3 length equals 16 residues. Germline CDR1 and CDR2: SGHDN and FVKESK. The CDR3 here is CASSHRGQGVSYGYTF. The CDR3 region has the DNA TGTGCCAGCAGCCATCGGGGACAGGGGGTATCCTATGGCTACACCTTC.

The chain combines TRBV6-5 with TRBJ2-7, with D possibly TRBD2 on 5 matching bases. This CDR3 comprises 15 residues. The germline CDR1 and CDR2 sequences are MNHEY and SVGAGI. Trimming left V 0 bases short and J 2 bases short, with 11 bases between. The chain's CDR3 is CASSYSSRGTYEQYF. In nucleotides, the CDR3 is TGTGCCAGCAGTTACTCATCAAGAGGGACCTACGAGCAGTACTTC.

This clone was detected a few times. This chain links TRBV11-2 with TRBJ1-6; 8 bases are a match to TRBD1. The CDR3 contains 13 residues. V trimming: 7 bases; J trimming: 10 bases; junction bases outside the gene matches: 6. Germline V CDR1 and CDR2: SGHAT, FQNNGV. In DNA form, the CDR3 reads TGTGCCAGCAACACAGGGGGAGTGTCACCCCTCCACTTT. Protein product: CASNTGGVSPLHF.

CDR3 sequence reads: CASTFGGENTEAFF. The CDR3 DNA reads TGTGCCAGCACCTTCGGGGGAGAGAACACTGAAGCTTTCTTT. V gene TRBV2 combines with J gene TRBJ1-1; D might be TRBD1 (5 bases). The ends were cut back, 7 bases at V and 1 base at J, with 13 bases in the middle. In germline, CDR1 is SNHLY, CDR2 FYNNEI. This CDR3 contains 14 residues.

V usage is TRBV2 and J usage is TRBJ1-2; 11 positions agree with TRBD1. The CDR3 runs 17 residues. Trimming at V came to 5 bases and at J to 6 bases, leaving 14 bases not matched to a gene. Germline lookup yields CDR1 SNHLY and CDR2 FYNNEI. The CDR3 here is CASSSMDRGPWSNGYTF. Written as DNA, the CDR3 is TGTGCCAGCAGTTCTATGGACAGGGGGCCGTGGTCTAATGGCTACACCTTC.

This clone was detected only a few times. The chain carries TRBV15 and TRBJ1-1; D is unresolved. Germline assignment: CDR1 LNHNV and CDR2 YYDKDF (reference sequence). Between the trimmed V and J ends, which lost 0 bases and 4 bases, there was a span of 12 bases. The CDR3 length is 15 residues. CDR3 nucleotides: TGTGCCACCAGCAGAGATCGTACGGAGGCCACTGAAGCTTTCTTT. Protein sequence: CATSRDRTEATEAFF.

This clone was detected a few times. This chain joins TRBV7-2 and TRBJ1-4; the D gene is possibly TRBD1 (6 bases). Germline loops: CDR1 SGHTA, CDR2 FQGNSA. This CDR3 is 16 amino acids long. V gave up 4 bases and J gave up 5 bases, with 17 bases separating them. The CDR3 DNA sequence: TGTGCCAGCAGCTGGCGGGGAGGGGGGACAAATGAAAAACTGTTTTTT. It encodes CASSWRGGGTNEKLFF.

The V gene is TRBV28, the J gene TRBJ1-2; 7 bases match TRBD1. V trimming: 5 bases; J trimming: 5 bases; junction bases outside the gene matches: 8. CDR1 MDHEN and CDR2 SYDVKM come from the germline V gene. The CDR3 covers 14 residues. Here the CDR3 DNA reads TGTGCCAGCAGTCGACAGGGTGAAATTTATGGCTACACCTTC. Its protein product is CASSRQGEIYGYTF.

CDR3: CASSLTTLGAGELFF. CDR3 nucleotides: TGTGCCAGCAGCTTGACCACTTTGGGAGCCGGGGAGCTGTTTTTT. This chain links TRBV7-9 with TRBJ2-2, with D perhaps matching TRBD2 (5 bases). V was cut by 3 bases and J by 6 bases, with 14 bases left in between. The CDR3 consists of 15 residues. Germline CDR1 and CDR2: SEHNR and FQNEAQ (reference sequence).